This is a list of T cell receptor beta chains from one sample in a study of response to subunit inactivated influenza vaccine. Each CDR3 protein is one row after TCRdb ran MiXCR on the RT-PCR reads. In the table there are some 540,000 distinct CDR3 sequences, under 30% of which are singletons. The same specimen was also included in a second study, on T cells expressing NK-cell markers.

Source: CD4+ T cells sorted from PBMCs, taken roughly 13 days after vaccination. These receptors originate from a man in his fifties who received an inactivated influenza vaccine. Both conserved end residues are part of each CDR3. Each record gives: V gene, J gene, D gene, clone size, CDR3 protein, CDR3 DNA. The D gene is left open where the match is weak. Where a row states a size, it is once, few, many or the class of an expanded clone; other rows omit it.

V: TRBV30; J: TRBJ2-1; D: TRBD2; size: NA; CDR3: CAWSVAGGSNEQFF; DNA: TGTGCCTGGAGTGTAGCGGGGGGCTCTAATGAGCAGTTCTTC
V: TRBV2; J: TRBJ2-2; D: TRBD1; size: few; CDR3: CASSPQGANTGELFF; DNA: TGTGCCAGCAGCCCCCAGGGGGCGAACACCGGGGAGCTGTTTTTT
V: TRBV20-1; J: TRBJ2-2; D: TRBD2; size: many; CDR3: CSAMGLAGLTGELFF; DNA: TGCAGTGCTATGGGACTAGCGGGGCTCACCGGGGAGCTGTTTTTT
V: TRBV6-2/TRBV6-3; J: TRBJ2-1; D: NA; size: NA; CDR3: CASNQGHNNEQFF; DNA: TGTGCCAGCAATCAGGGACATAACAATGAGCAGTTCTTC
V: TRBV12-3/TRBV12-4; J: TRBJ2-7; D: NA; size: few; CDR3: CASSLATSLSGQYF; DNA: TGTGCCAGCAGTTTAGCGACTTCGTTGTCCGGGCAGTACTTC
V: TRBV10-1; J: TRBJ2-2; D: NA; size: NA; CDR3: CASTSANTGELFF; DNA: TGCGCCAGCACATCCGCGAACACCGGGGAGCTGTTTTTT
V: TRBV7-2; J: TRBJ1-5; D: TRBD1; size: NA; CDR3: CASSLYRGSNQPQHF; DNA: TGTGCCAGCAGCTTATACAGGGGAAGCAATCAGCCCCAGCATTTT
V: TRBV27; J: TRBJ1-2; D: TRBD1; size: few; CDR3: CASSFSWRVDRDGYGYTF; DNA: TGTGCCAGCAGTTTCAGTTGGAGGGTTGACAGGGATGGCTATGGCTACACCTTC
V: TRBV5-1; J: TRBJ2-7; D: TRBD1; size: NA; CDR3: CASSARDRGSYEQYF; DNA: TGCGCCAGCAGCGCGCGGGACAGGGGGTCCTACGAGCAGTACTTC
V: TRBV5-1; J: TRBJ2-7; D: TRBD1; size: NA; CDR3: CASSLSDRGLYEQYF; DNA: TGCGCCAGCAGCTTGTCGGACAGGGGACTCTACGAGCAGTACTTC
V: TRBV6-2/TRBV6-3; J: TRBJ1-1; D: NA; size: few; CDR3: CASSRNSPRNTEAFF; DNA: TGTGCCAGCTCCCGTAACAGCCCCAGGAACACTGAAGCTTTCTTT
V: TRBV10-3; J: TRBJ2-7; D: TRBD1; size: NA; CDR3: CAISEPPYRGQSYEQYF; DNA: TGTGCCATCAGCGAACCTCCATACAGGGGTCAAAGCTACGAGCAGTACTTC
V: TRBV24-1; J: TRBJ2-5; D: NA; size: few; CDR3: CATSDFSGYRETQYF; DNA: TGTGCCACCAGTGATTTTTCGGGGTATCGGGAGACCCAGTACTTC
V: TRBV5-4; J: TRBJ2-2; D: NA; size: NA; CDR3: CASSLSATNTGELFF; DNA: TGTGCCAGCAGCTTGTCTGCCACCAACACCGGGGAGCTGTTTTTT
V: TRBV7-2; J: TRBJ2-7; D: NA; size: NA; CDR3: CASSSSYSYEQYF; DNA: TGTGCCAGCAGCTCCTCCTACTCCTACGAGCAGTACTTC
V: TRBV24-1; J: TRBJ2-1; D: TRBD2; size: few; CDR3: CATSDVRREEQFF; DNA: TGTGCCACCAGTGATGTGAGGCGGGAGGAGCAGTTCTTC
V: TRBV6-2/TRBV6-3; J: TRBJ1-5; D: NA; size: NA; CDR3: CASSYTGGFVQPQHF; DNA: TGTGCCAGCAGTTACACCGGTGGCTTCGTTCAGCCCCAGCATTTT
V: TRBV7-8; J: TRBJ2-1; D: TRBD2; size: NA; CDR3: CASSSPRGGRDEQFF; DNA: TGTGCCAGCAGCTCCCCCCGGGGGGGGAGGGATGAGCAGTTCTTC
V: TRBV7-2; J: TRBJ2-3; D: NA; size: many; CDR3: CASSPQGRGDTQYF; DNA: TGTGCCAGCAGCCCCCAGGGGAGGGGAGATACGCAGTATTTT
V: TRBV19; J: TRBJ1-6; D: NA; size: NA; CDR3: CASSMGTQNSPLHF; DNA: TGTGCCAGTAGTATGGGTACTCAAAATTCACCCCTCCACTTT
V: TRBV11-2; J: TRBJ2-6; D: NA; size: NA; CDR3: CASSLEDRQRGSGANVLTF; DNA: TGTGCCAGCAGCTTAGAAGATCGACAGCGCGGCTCTGGGGCCAACGTCCTGACTTTC
V: TRBV20-1; J: TRBJ1-2; D: NA; size: NA; CDR3: CSVRGQPNYGYTF; DNA: TGCAGTGTTAGAGGACAGCCGAACTATGGCTACACCTTC
V: TRBV2; J: TRBJ2-4; D: NA; size: NA; CDR3: CASTLRGTKEGIQYF; DNA: TGTGCCAGCACCCTCCGGGGCACTAAGGAGGGCATTCAGTACTTC
V: TRBV3-1; J: TRBJ1-1; D: TRBD1; size: NA; CDR3: CASSQQQGRLNTEAFF; DNA: TGTGCCAGCAGCCAACAACAGGGGCGGCTGAACACTGAAGCTTTCTTT
V: TRBV29-1; J: TRBJ1-1; D: NA; size: few; CDR3: CSVAGFGNTEAFF; DNA: TGCAGCGTAGCAGGGTTCGGGAACACTGAAGCTTTCTTT
V: TRBV20-1; J: TRBJ2-7; D: TRBD2; size: few; CDR3: CSAREQGTSGSSYEQYF; DNA: TGCAGTGCTAGAGAACAGGGGACTAGCGGGAGCTCCTACGAGCAGTACTTC
V: TRBV12-3/TRBV12-4; J: TRBJ2-2; D: NA; size: NA; CDR3: CASIAGNTGELFF; DNA: TGTGCCAGCATTGCAGGGAACACCGGGGAGCTGTTTTTT
V: TRBV7-9; J: TRBJ2-7; D: NA; size: few; CDR3: CASSLVDSGYEQYF; DNA: TGTGCCAGCAGCTTAGTGGACAGTGGATACGAGCAGTACTTC
V: TRBV4-2; J: TRBJ2-1; D: TRBD2; size: few; CDR3: CASSHFGTSGGNEQFF; DNA: TGTGCCAGCAGCCACTTCGGGACTAGCGGTGGTAATGAGCAGTTCTTC
V: TRBV9; J: TRBJ2-1; D: TRBD2; size: few; CDR3: CASSVAGLAGVLGDNEQFF; DNA: TGTGCCAGCAGCGTAGCGGGACTAGCGGGAGTGCTGGGCGACAATGAGCAGTTCTTC
V: TRBV12-3/TRBV12-4; J: TRBJ2-2; D: NA; size: few; CDR3: CASNLGYTGELFF; DNA: TGTGCCAGCAACCTAGGCTACACCGGGGAGCTGTTTTTT
V: TRBV30; J: TRBJ2-4; D: NA; size: NA; CDR3: CAWRGWGIQYF; DNA: TGTGCCTGGAGGGGATGGGGCATTCAGTACTTC
V: TRBV15; J: TRBJ2-4; D: TRBD2; size: few; CDR3: CATSRDRRAGGPVVKNIQYF; DNA: TGTGCCACCAGCAGAGATCGCCGAGCGGGAGGGCCGGTCGTCAAAAACATTCAGTACTTC
V: TRBV5-1; J: TRBJ2-5; D: TRBD2; size: few; CDR3: CASSLGTSGFQLETQYF; DNA: TGCGCCAGCAGCCTAGGGACTAGCGGGTTTCAATTGGAGACCCAGTACTTC
V: TRBV20-1; J: TRBJ2-1; D: TRBD2; size: NA; CDR3: CSVKRGTANEQFF; DNA: TGCAGTGTTAAGCGGGGGACTGCCAATGAGCAGTTCTTC
V: TRBV28; J: TRBJ1-1; D: NA; size: NA; CDR3: CASSRDFDTEAFF; DNA: TGTGCCAGCAGTAGGGACTTCGACACTGAAGCTTTCTTT
V: TRBV9; J: TRBJ2-7; D: NA; size: NA; CDR3: CASSVGGGYDSYEQYF; DNA: TGTGCCAGCAGCGTAGGGGGGGGCTACGACTCCTACGAGCAGTACTTC
V: TRBV27; J: TRBJ1-2; D: TRBD1; size: NA; CDR3: CASSHGQGMGGYTF; DNA: TGTGCCAGCAGCCACGGACAGGGGATGGGGGGCTACACCTTC
V: TRBV6-1; J: TRBJ2-1; D: TRBD2; size: NA; CDR3: CASRRPGLGNEQFF; DNA: TGTGCCAGCAGGCGACCGGGACTAGGCAATGAGCAGTTCTTC
V: TRBV20-1; J: TRBJ2-3; D: NA; size: once; CDR3: CSARWSGVLDTQYF; DNA: TGCAGTGCTAGATGGTCGGGAGTTTTAGATACGCAGTATTTT
V: TRBV20-1; J: TRBJ2-7; D: NA; size: NA; CDR3: CSARPRDRSTPYEQYF; DNA: TGCAGTGCTAGACCTCGCGACAGGTCAACACCCTACGAGCAGTACTTC
V: TRBV5-5; J: TRBJ1-5; D: NA; size: few; CDR3: CASSSGTVENQPQHF; DNA: TGTGCCAGCAGCTCCGGGACGGTAGAAAATCAGCCCCAGCATTTT
V: TRBV15; J: TRBJ2-7; D: NA; size: NA; CDR3: CATSRDTGGGYEQYF; DNA: TGTGCCACCAGCAGGGATACAGGGGGAGGGTACGAGCAGTACTTC
V: TRBV29-1; J: TRBJ1-1; D: NA; size: many; CDR3: CSVGQAGTEAFF; DNA: TGCAGCGTTGGACAGGCTGGTACTGAAGCTTTCTTT
V: TRBV7-8; J: TRBJ2-2; D: TRBD1; size: once; CDR3: CASSLGGQGDTGELFF; DNA: TGTGCCAGCAGCTTAGGAGGACAGGGGGATACCGGGGAGCTGTTTTTT
V: TRBV29-1; J: TRBJ2-3; D: TRBD1; size: few; CDR3: CSGGGTGRFNAQYF; DNA: TGCAGCGGTGGCGGGACAGGGCGTTTTAATGCGCAGTATTTT
V: TRBV27; J: TRBJ2-1; D: TRBD2; size: NA; CDR3: CASSLTSGKNEQFF; DNA: TGTGCCAGCAGTTTGACTAGCGGAAAAAATGAGCAGTTCTTC
V: TRBV19; J: TRBJ2-2; D: NA; size: NA; CDR3: CASSANGVDTGELFF; DNA: TGTGCCAGTAGTGCGAACGGGGTAGACACCGGGGAGCTGTTTTTT
V: TRBV14; J: TRBJ2-2; D: NA; size: few; CDR3: CASSQDSSPGYTGELFF; DNA: TGTGCCAGCAGCCAAGATTCTTCACCGGGGTACACCGGGGAGCTGTTTTTT
V: TRBV5-1; J: TRBJ2-7; D: TRBD1; size: few; CDR3: CASRPGQGGTYEQYF; DNA: TGCGCCAGCAGACCCGGACAGGGGGGGACCTACGAGCAGTACTTC
V: TRBV5-1; J: TRBJ2-6; D: NA; size: NA; CDR3: CASSPRYRGANVLTF; DNA: TGCGCCAGCAGCCCCCGTTATCGTGGGGCCAACGTCCTGACTTTC
V: TRBV4-2; J: TRBJ2-7; D: TRBD1; size: few; CDR3: CASSQADRAYEQYF; DNA: TGTGCCAGCAGCCAAGCGGACAGGGCCTACGAGCAGTACTTC
V: TRBV10-3; J: TRBJ2-5; D: TRBD1; size: few; CDR3: CAIGQGVTETQYF; DNA: TGTGCCATCGGACAGGGTGTTACAGAGACCCAGTACTTC
V: TRBV20-1; J: TRBJ2-7; D: NA; size: few; CDR3: CSARGHLGSYEQYF; DNA: TGCAGTGCTAGAGGACACCTCGGGTCCTACGAGCAGTACTTC
V: TRBV30; J: TRBJ2-6; D: NA; size: NA; CDR3: CACPGANVLTF; DNA: TGTGCCTGCCCGGGGGCCAACGTCCTGACTTTC
V: TRBV18; J: TRBJ2-5; D: NA; size: many; CDR3: CASSPGQETQYF; DNA: TGTGCCAGCTCACCAGGGCAAGAGACCCAGTACTTC
V: TRBV3-1; J: TRBJ1-1; D: NA; size: NA; CDR3: CASSGGGITEAFF; DNA: TGTGCCAGCAGCGGGGGCGGGATCACTGAAGCTTTCTTT
V: TRBV9; J: TRBJ1-3; D: NA; size: NA; CDR3: CASSVAPGAGNTIYF; DNA: TGTGCCAGCAGCGTAGCCCCAGGGGCTGGAAACACCATATATTTT
V: TRBV7-8; J: TRBJ2-5; D: NA; size: NA; CDR3: CASSGDIRAKAQYF; DNA: TGTGCCAGCAGCGGGGACATTCGGGCCAAGGCCCAGTACTTC